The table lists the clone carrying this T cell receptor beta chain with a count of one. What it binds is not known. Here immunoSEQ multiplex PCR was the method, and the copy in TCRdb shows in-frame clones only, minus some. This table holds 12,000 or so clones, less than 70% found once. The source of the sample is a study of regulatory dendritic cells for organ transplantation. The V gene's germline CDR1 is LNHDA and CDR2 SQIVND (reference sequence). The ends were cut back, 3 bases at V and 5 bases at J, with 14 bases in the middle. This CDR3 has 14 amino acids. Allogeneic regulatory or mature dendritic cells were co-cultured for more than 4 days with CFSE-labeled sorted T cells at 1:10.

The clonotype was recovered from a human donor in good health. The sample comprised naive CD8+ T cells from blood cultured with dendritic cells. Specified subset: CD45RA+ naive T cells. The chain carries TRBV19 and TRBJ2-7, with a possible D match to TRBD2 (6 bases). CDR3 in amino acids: CASSIQGGRDEQYF. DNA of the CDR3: TGTGCCAGTAGTATCCAGGGAGGCCGCGACGAGCAGTACTTC. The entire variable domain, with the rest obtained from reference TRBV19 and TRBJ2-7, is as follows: DGGITQSPKYLFRKEGQNVTLSCEQNLNHDAMYWYRQDPGQGLRLIYYSQIVNDFQKGDIAEGYSVSREKKESFPLTVTSAQKNPTAFYLCASSIQGGRDEQYFGPGTRLTVT.